Presented here are 24 T cell receptor beta chains from one specimen sequenced in a study of T-cell memory formation after mild COVID-19. MiXCR was run by TCRdb on the 5' RACE reads, yielding one entry per CDR3 protein. The top ten clones hold about 8.1% of a sample with some 600,000 distinct CDR3 sequences, around 15% of them seen once. Sequenced material: PBMCs or a T cell subset sorted from them (not recorded which). The receptors come from an adult woman who had mild COVID-19 (a few samples of this study predate the infection). Cell type and time point are not known.

As concerns this clonotype: A read error may account for a junction end that differs from germline. The chain is built from TRBV12-3 or TRBV12-4 and TRBJ2-7; the D is unclear. The CDR3 totals 13 residues. CDR3 nucleotide sequence: TGTGCGAGCACGAAAAGCACCTCCTACGAGCAGTACTTC. Translated: CASTKSTSYEQYF.

V is TRBV7-3 and J is TRBJ2-2; no definite D call. V was pared by 4 bases and J by 2 bases, with 14 bases between. This CDR3 has 16 residues. Germline V CDR1 and CDR2: SGHTA, FQGTGA. Here the CDR3 DNA reads TGTGCCAGCAGCTCCACCGCGATTACTAACACCGGGGAGCTGTTTTTT. Its protein is CASSSTAITNTGELFF.

This clonotype showed up just a few times. The V call is TRBV9, the J call TRBJ2-1, with TRBD2 as a possible D gene (5 bases). The V gene lost 0 bases and the J gene lost 0 bases, with 7 bases spanning the gap. The CDR3 spans 15 residues. Germline CDR1 SGDLS, CDR2 YYNGEE. The CDR3 DNA reads TGTGCCAGCAGCGTAGTAGGGAGCTCCTACAATGAGCAGTTCTTC. As protein: CASSVVGSSYNEQFF.

This clonotype has more than one count but fewer than ten. The rearrangement uses TRBV18 and TRBJ2-1; TRBD2 matches at 10 bases. In germline, CDR1 is KGHSH, CDR2 LQKENI. J gave up 8 bases and V 5 bases, and 6 bases lay outside the gene matches. This CDR3 contains 14 residues. The CDR3 sequence is CASSNLAGADEQFF. As DNA, the CDR3 is TGTGCCAGCTCAAATCTAGCGGGGGCGGATGAGCAGTTCTTC.

This chain joins TRBV5-1 and TRBJ1-4; D uncertain. V lost 4 bases to trimming and J lost 8 bases, with 21 bases between them. The CDR3 spans 16 residues. Germline V gene sequence: CDR1 SGHRS, CDR2 YFSETQ. CDR3 in DNA: TGCGCCAGCAGCCTGCAGCCTACACCGAGCGGGGAAAAACTGTTTTTT. Translated: CASSLQPTPSGEKLFF.

The V and J genes are TRBV7-9 and TRBJ2-1, with D unclear. Germline CDR1 reads SEHNR; CDR2 reads FQNEAQ (reference sequence). V lost 1 base to trimming and J lost 8 bases, with 15 bases between them. This CDR3 region has 15 residues. Here the CDR3 DNA reads TGTGCCAGCAGCTTAGTGCTCACCCGGAACGATGAGCAGTTCTTC. This sequence encodes CASSLVLTRNDEQFF.

This chain connects TRBV3-1 to TRBJ2-5, with 11 bases fitting TRBD2. The ends lost 6 bases at V and 4 bases at J; junction bases unmatched: 7. Germline lookup yields CDR1 LGHDT and CDR2 YNNKEL (reference sequence). The CDR3 covers 15 residues. CDR3 DNA: TGTGCCAGCAGAGTTAGCGGGGGGGCTTTAGAGACCCAGTACTTC. Translation: CASRVSGGALETQYF.

This clonotype was seen more than once but under ten times. J is TRBJ1-2 and V is TRBV7-8; D is uncertain. V was shortened by 0 bases and J by 7 bases, with 9 bases between the two germline ends. Per germline, CDR1 SGHVS and CDR2 FQNEAQ. CDR3 length equals 13 residues. CDR3 nucleotides: TGTGCCAGCAGCTTAGCAGGGTCCGGTGGCTACACCTTC. Its protein product is CASSLAGSGGYTF.

The V call is TRBV12-3 or TRBV12-4, the J call TRBJ1-6; D not resolved. The length of the CDR3 is 17 residues. Trimming took 2 bases from V and 0 from J, leaving 11 bases between them. The CDR3 DNA is TGTGCCAGCAGTTTAACGTGGGGTCTCTCCTATAATTCACCCCTCCACTTT. This gives the protein CASSLTWGLSYNSPLHF.

This clonotype occurred many times. The V gene is TRBV29-1, the J gene TRBJ2-5; tentative D call: TRBD1 (6 bases). The CDR3 runs 12 residues. The germline CDR1 and CDR2 sequences are SQVTM and ANQGSEA. Trimming stripped 7 bases from V and 5 bases from J, with 14 bases between. The CDR3 spells CSALAQGETQYF. The CDR3, as DNA: TGCAGCGCCCTCGCCCAGGGGGAGACCCAGTACTTC.

The sample holds a few counts of this clonotype. J is TRBJ1-2 and V is TRBV24-1; 10 bases match TRBD1. The trim removed 4 bases at V and 3 bases at J, leaving 4 bases unmatched. Germline-derived CDR1 and CDR2 are KGHDR and SFDVKD. The CDR3 length is 15 residues. The chain's CDR3 is CATSDTTGGDYGYTF. The CDR3 region has the DNA TGTGCCACCAGTGACACGACAGGGGGCGACTATGGCTACACCTTC.

The chain couples TRBV29-1 to TRBJ2-2; 7 bases agree with TRBD2. The CDR3 loop spans 13 amino acids. The germline V gene encodes CDR1 SQVTM and CDR2 ANQGSEA. V lost 8 bases and J lost 4; bases outside the gene matches: 7. The CDR3 is CSIRDYPTGELFF. CDR3 in DNA: TGCAGCATCCGGGACTACCCCACCGGGGAGCTGTTTTTT.

The chain joins TRBV2 to TRBJ2-2; no definite D call. Germline V lookup: CDR1 SNHLY, CDR2 FYNNEI. V was trimmed by 8 bases and J by 0 bases, leaving 10 bases between them. The CDR3 sequence is 14 residues long. CDR3 region: CASEQITNTGELFF. CDR3 coding DNA: TGTGCCAGCGAACAGATAACGAACACCGGGGAGCTGTTTTTT.

Ten or more counts support this clonotype. The rearrangement uses TRBV2 and TRBJ2-3; D is possibly TRBD1 or TRBD2 (5 bases each). V was cut by 4 bases and J by 3 bases, with 17 bases left in between. This CDR3 region has 16 residues. CDR1 is SNHLY and CDR2 is FYNNEI in the germline V gene. CDR3: CASSARQSEGTDTQYF. The CDR3 nucleotides read TGTGCCAGCAGTGCAAGACAGTCTGAGGGTACAGATACGCAGTATTTT.

The table lists this clonotype with many counts. The chain has TRBV24-1 and TRBJ2-3, with D possibly called TRBD1 or TRBD2 (5 bases each). Per the germline V gene, CDR1 is KGHDR and CDR2 is SFDVKD. The V end was cut by 3 bases, the J end by 4 bases, with 19 bases between. The CDR3 contains 17 residues. The CDR3 sequence is CATSDPGTFRGPDTQYF. In nucleotides, the CDR3 is TGTGCCACCAGTGATCCTGGGACGTTTAGGGGCCCAGATACGCAGTATTTT.

The chain employs TRBV6-5 and TRBJ2-1; the match to TRBD2 covers 8 bases. The germline V gene encodes CDR1 MNHEY and CDR2 SVGAGI. The CDR3 runs to 15 residues. V was clipped by 2 bases and J by 5 bases; unmatched bases: 5. The CDR3 reads CASSYPREGHNEQFF. CDR3 bases: TGTGCCAGCAGTTACCCCCGGGAGGGCCACAATGAGCAGTTCTTC.

The genes are TRBV4-3 and TRBJ2-1; TRBD2 aligns across 8 bases. This CDR3 comprises 14 residues. Trimming took 5 bases from V and 7 from J; bases not matched to a gene: 7. Germline V gene sequence: CDR1 LGHNA, CDR2 YSLEER. Here the CDR3 reads CASSGTRITNEQFF. The CDR3 DNA reads as TGCGCCAGCAGCGGGACTAGGATTACGAATGAGCAGTTCTTC.

This clonotype was seen more than once but under ten times. The chain uses TRBV6-5 and TRBJ1-6, with D hard to call. The CDR3 length is 16 residues. Trimming removed 4 bases from V and 6 bases from J, with 16 bases in between. Looked up from germline, CDR1 is MNHEY and CDR2 is SVGAGI. The CDR3 is CASSFRAHIVNSPLHF. CDR3 DNA sequence: TGTGCCAGCAGTTTTCGGGCTCATATCGTTAATTCACCCCTCCACTTT.

This clonotype was found a few times. The rearrangement uses TRBV7-8 and TRBJ2-5; TRBD2 matches at 10 bases. From germline, CDR1 is SGHVS and CDR2 FQNEAQ. The CDR3 is made up of 20 amino acids. V trimming: 0 bases; J trimming: 2 bases; junction bases outside the gene matches: 15. The CDR3 loop is CASSLATPAGGRSPQETQYF. CDR3 coding DNA: TGTGCCAGCAGCTTAGCGACCCCAGCGGGGGGGCGGTCGCCTCAAGAGACCCAGTACTTC.

The chain has TRBV5-5 and TRBJ2-1, with TRBD1 matching 7 bases. V lost 2 bases to trimming and J lost 2 bases; unmatched junction nucleotides: 16. Per the germline V gene, CDR1 is SGHKS and CDR2 is YYEKEE (reference sequence). The CDR3 has 19 residues. The CDR3 reads CASSFYIVPTGWTYNEQFF. The DNA for the CDR3 is TGTGCCAGCAGCTTCTATATCGTCCCGACAGGGTGGACCTACAATGAGCAGTTCTTC.

The chain links TRBV2 to TRBJ2-7; 10 positions agree with TRBD2. The CDR3 loop spans 15 amino acids. Unmatched junction bases numbered 6, after V lost 7 bases and J lost 0 bases. Per germline, CDR1 SNHLY and CDR2 FYNNEI. The CDR3 DNA reads as TGTGCCAGCACACAGCGGGAGGGCACCTCCTACGAGCAGTACTTC. It codes for CASTQREGTSYEQYF. The variable domain in full, with the rest retrieved from reference TRBV2 and TRBJ2-7, is EPEVTQTPSHQVTQMGQEVILRCVPISNHLYFYWYRQILGQKVEFLVSFYNNEISEKSEIFDDQFSVERPDGSNFTLKIRSTKLEDSAMYFCASTQREGTSYEQYFGPGTRLTVT.

The chain recombines TRBV20-1 with TRBJ1-2; 12 nucleotides match TRBD1. Germline values: CDR1 DFQATT, CDR2 SNEGSKA (reference sequence). V was clipped by 0 bases and J by 5 bases; unmatched bases: 13. The CDR3 length is 18 residues. The CDR3 reads CSARDPTRDRGRVYGYTF. The CDR3 nucleotides read TGCAGTGCTAGAGACCCGACACGGGACAGGGGGCGAGTGTATGGCTACACCTTC.

V is TRBV7-9 and J is TRBJ1-2; the match to TRBD1 covers 7 bases. The CDR3 runs to 17 residues. J was trimmed by 0 bases and V by 1 base; bases with no gene match: 8. CDR1 SEHNR and CDR2 FQNEAQ come from the germline V gene (reference sequence). CDR3 coding DNA: TGTGCCAGCAGCTTAGATTCCGGGACAGTGGCTAACTATGGCTACACCTTC. Its translation: CASSLDSGTVANYGYTF.

This chain joins TRBV4-3 and TRBJ2-5, with a weak D call TRBD1 (6 bases). The V end lost 4 bases, the J end lost 7 bases, and 16 bases lay between the germline ends. The CDR3 extends over 14 amino acids. Germline V gene sequence: CDR1 LGHNA, CDR2 YSLEER. The CDR3 loop reads CASSPRTDRGTQYF. CDR3 bases: TGCGCCAGCAGCCCGAGGACAGACCGGGGGACCCAGTACTTC.